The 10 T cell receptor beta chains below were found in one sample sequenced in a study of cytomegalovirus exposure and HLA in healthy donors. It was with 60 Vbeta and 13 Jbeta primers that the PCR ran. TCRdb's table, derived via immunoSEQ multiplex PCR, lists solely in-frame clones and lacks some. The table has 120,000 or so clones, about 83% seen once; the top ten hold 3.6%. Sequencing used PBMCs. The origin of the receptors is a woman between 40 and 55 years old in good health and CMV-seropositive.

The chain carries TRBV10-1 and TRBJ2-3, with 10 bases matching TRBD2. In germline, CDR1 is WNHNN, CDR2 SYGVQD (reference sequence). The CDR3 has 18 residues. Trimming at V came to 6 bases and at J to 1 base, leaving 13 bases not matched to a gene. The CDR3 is CASRSGRALGGGTDTQYF. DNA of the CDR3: TGCGCCAGCAGGAGCGGGAGGGCCCTGGGCGGCGGCACAGATACGCAGTATTTT.

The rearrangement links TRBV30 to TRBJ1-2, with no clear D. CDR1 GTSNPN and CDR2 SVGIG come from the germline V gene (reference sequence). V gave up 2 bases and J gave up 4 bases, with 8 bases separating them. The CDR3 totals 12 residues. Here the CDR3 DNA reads TGTGCCTGGAGTACTCAGGTCTATGGCTACACCTTC. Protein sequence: CAWSTQVYGYTF.

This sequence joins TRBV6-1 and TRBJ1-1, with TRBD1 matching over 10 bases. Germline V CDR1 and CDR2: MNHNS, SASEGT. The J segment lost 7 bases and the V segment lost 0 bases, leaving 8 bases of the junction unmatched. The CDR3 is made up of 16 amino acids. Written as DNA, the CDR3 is TGTGCCAGCAGTGAAGCTGAAACGACAGGGGGCTTTGAAGCTTTCTTT. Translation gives CASSEAETTGGFEAFF.

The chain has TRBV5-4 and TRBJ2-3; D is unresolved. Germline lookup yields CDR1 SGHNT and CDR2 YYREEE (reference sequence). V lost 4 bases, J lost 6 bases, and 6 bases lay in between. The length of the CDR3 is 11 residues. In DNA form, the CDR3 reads TGTGCCAGCAGCCCCGGGGATACGCAGTATTTT. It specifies CASSPGDTQYF. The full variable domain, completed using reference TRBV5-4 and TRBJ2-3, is ETGVTQSPTHLIKTRGQQVTLRCSSQSGHNTVSWYQQALGQGPQFIFQYYREEENGRGNFPPRFSGLQFPNYSSELNVNALELDDSALYLCASSPGDTQYFGPGTRLTVL.

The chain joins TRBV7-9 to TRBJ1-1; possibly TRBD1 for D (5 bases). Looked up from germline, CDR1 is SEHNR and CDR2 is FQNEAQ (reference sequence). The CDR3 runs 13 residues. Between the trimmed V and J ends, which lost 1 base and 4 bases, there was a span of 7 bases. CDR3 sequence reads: CASSLEQATEAFF. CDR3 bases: TGTGCCAGCAGCTTAGAACAGGCCACTGAAGCTTTCTTT.

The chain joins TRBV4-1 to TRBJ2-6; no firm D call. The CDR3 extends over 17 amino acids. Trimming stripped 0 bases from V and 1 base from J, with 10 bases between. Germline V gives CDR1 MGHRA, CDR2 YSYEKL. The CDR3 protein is CASSQDPITSGANVLTF. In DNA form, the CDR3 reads TGCGCCAGCAGCCAAGATCCTATAACTTCTGGGGCCAACGTCCTGACTTTC.

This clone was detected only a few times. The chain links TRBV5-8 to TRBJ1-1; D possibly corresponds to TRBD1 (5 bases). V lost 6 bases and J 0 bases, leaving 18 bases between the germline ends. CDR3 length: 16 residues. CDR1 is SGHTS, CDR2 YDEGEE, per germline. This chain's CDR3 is CASKLLGEAMNTEAFF. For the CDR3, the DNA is TGTGCCAGCAAACTATTAGGGGAGGCCATGAACACTGAAGCTTTCTTT.

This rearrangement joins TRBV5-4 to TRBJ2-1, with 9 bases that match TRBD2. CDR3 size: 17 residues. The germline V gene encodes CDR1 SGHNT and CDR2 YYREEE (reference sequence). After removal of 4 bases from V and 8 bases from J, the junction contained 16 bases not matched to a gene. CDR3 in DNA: TGTGCCAGCAGCCCTACCTATGAGCGGGAGGTTTTGGATGAGCAGTTCTTC. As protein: CASSPTYEREVLDEQFF. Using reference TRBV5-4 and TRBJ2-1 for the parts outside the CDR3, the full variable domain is ETGVTQSPTHLIKTRGQQVTLRCSSQSGHNTVSWYQQALGQGPQFIFQYYREEENGRGNFPPRFSGLQFPNYSSELNVNALELDDSALYLCASSPTYEREVLDEQFFGPGTRLTVL.

As DNA, the CDR3 is TGCGCCAGCAGACAACATGACACGAACACTGAAGCTTTCTTT. This codes for CASRQHDTNTEAFF. The chain combines TRBV10-2 with TRBJ1-1, with unresolved D. Germline CDR1 reads WSHSY; CDR2 reads SAAADI. V was cut by 6 bases and J by 1 base, with 12 bases left in between. CDR3 length: 14 amino acids.

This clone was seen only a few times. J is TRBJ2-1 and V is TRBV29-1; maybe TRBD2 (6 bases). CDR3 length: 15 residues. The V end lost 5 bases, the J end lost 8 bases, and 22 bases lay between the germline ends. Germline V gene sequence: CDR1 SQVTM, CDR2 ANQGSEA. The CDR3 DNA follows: TGCAGCGTTACACCGGGACTTCGACCCGATGATGAGCAGTTCTTC. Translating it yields CSVTPGLRPDDEQFF.